The clone carrying this T cell receptor (beta chain) occurred a few times. Its target is not known. This entry is derived from a study of identical twins. Findings and limits, study-wide: A lower insertion count was a feature of abundant cord blood beta clonotypes, with no such feature in memory repertoires.

The CDR3 is made up of 16 amino acids. The germline V gene has CDR1 ENHRY and CDR2 SYGVKD. V was cut by 0 bases and J by 6 bases, with 12 bases left in between. Carrying unique molecular identifiers, the cDNA also gained a universal primer site through template switching. TCRdb re-analysed the 5' RACE reads in MiXCR, keeping a single row per CDR3 protein. Among 1.5 million to 2 million distinct CDR3 sequences listed, 25% to 35% were seen once. J is TRBJ1-6 and V is TRBV10-3; no clear D. Sequencing was done on a sample of cord blood. This clonotype originated in a newborn girl in good health. CDR3 in DNA: TGTGCCATCAGTGAGTCGTCTACCAGGACTAATTCACCCCTCCACTTT. This sequence encodes CAISESSTRTNSPLHF.